This T cell receptor (beta chain) was recorded in a study of blood T cell repertoires in COVID-19. For the study at large: Both acute and convalescent COVID-19 samples were obtained from the United States, Italy and Spain. PBMCs, B-cell-depleted T cells, or T cells were the source of the cDNA or gDNA that made up the material.

Original methodology: Cell counts per sample came from amplifying reference gene primers. The repertoire was sequenced with immunoSEQ multiplex PCR; TCRdb's copy has only in-frame clones and lacks some. V and J calls and clone size come straight from that table; D and trimming were deduced from the DNA. The table records approximately 100,000 clones, 80% to 95% of them present only once. The ends were cut back, 1 base at V and 1 base at J, with 8 bases in the middle. CDR3 length equals 14 residues. Germline V lookup: CDR1 SGHRS, CDR2 YFSETQ. The TCR comes from a man aged 55 to 70 with acute or convalescent COVID-19. The sequencing sample was made of peripheral blood. The J gene is TRBJ1-1, the V gene TRBV5-1; the D is unclear. The CDR3 DNA follows: TGCGCCAGCAGCTTGAACGCAGGGAACACTGAAGCTTTCTTT. It yields the protein CASSLNAGNTEAFF.